This T cell receptor (beta chain) comes out of a study of T cells in Graves' hyperthyroidism and ophthalmopathy. Points from the study as a whole: The model forecast ophthalmopathy, anticipating it by a median approximately 6.1 months before onset.

As regards this clonotype: Antigen specificity is unknown.

From RNA transcripts, TCR beta CDR3 regions were amplified. The TCR CDR3 first-round RT-PCR relied on the HTBI primer set. TCRdb reprocessed the multiplex PCR reads with MiXCR, giving one entry per CDR3 protein. This table has roughly 750,000 distinct CDR3 sequences, 16% appearing once. V lost 0 bases to trimming and J lost 5 bases, with 12 bases between them. Germline-derived CDR1 and CDR2 are SGHRS and YFSETQ. The CDR3 has 15 residues. Absence of ophthalmopathy progression within 18 months defined stable Graves' hyperthyroidism. This TCR came from a man younger than 30 with Graves' hyperthyroidism. The chain employs TRBV5-1 and TRBJ1-5, with D possibly being TRBD1 (5 bases). Sequenced material: blood. The CDR3 protein is CASSLVGGSHQPQHF. The CDR3 bases are TGCGCCAGCAGCTTGGTCGGGGGTAGTCATCAGCCCCAGCATTTT.